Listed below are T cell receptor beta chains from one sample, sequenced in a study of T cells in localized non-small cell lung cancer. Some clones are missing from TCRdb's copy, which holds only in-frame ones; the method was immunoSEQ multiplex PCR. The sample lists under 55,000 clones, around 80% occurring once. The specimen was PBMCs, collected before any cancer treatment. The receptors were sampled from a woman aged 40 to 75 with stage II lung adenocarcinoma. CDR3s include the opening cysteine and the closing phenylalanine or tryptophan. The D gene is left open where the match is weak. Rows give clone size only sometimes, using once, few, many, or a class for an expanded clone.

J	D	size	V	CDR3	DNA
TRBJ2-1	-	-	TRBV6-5	CASQTSRSYNEQFF	TGTGCCTCCCAGACTAGTAGATCCTACAATGAGCAGTTCTTC
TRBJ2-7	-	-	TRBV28	CASTLPGPYNEQYF	TGTGCCAGCACCCTCCCAGGGCCCTACAACGAGCAGTACTTC
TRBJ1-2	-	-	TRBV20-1	CSGPHGESPF	TGCAGTGGCCCCCACGGGGAGTCCCCCTTC
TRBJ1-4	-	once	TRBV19	CASSRGGITNEKLFF	TGTGCCAGTAGTAGAGGAGGAATCACTAATGAAAAACTGTTTTTT
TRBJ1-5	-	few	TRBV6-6	CASNHWEDQPQHF	TGTGCCAGCAACCACTGGGAGGATCAGCCCCAGCATTTT
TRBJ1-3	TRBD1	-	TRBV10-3	CAISESKGAKTGNTIYF	TGTGCCATCAGTGAGTCGAAGGGGGCGAAGACTGGAAACACCATATATTTT
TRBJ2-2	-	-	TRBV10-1	CASSGSTATNTGELFF	TGCGCCAGCAGTGGTAGCACTGCGACGAACACCGGGGAGCTGTTTTTT
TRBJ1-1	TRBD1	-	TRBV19	CASSWTGLNTEAFF	TGTGCCAGTAGTTGGACAGGGTTGAACACTGAAGCTTTCTTT
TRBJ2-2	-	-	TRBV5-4	CASSPGLNTGELFF	TGTGCCAGCAGTCCCGGCCTGAACACCGGGGAGCTGTTTTTT
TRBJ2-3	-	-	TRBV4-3	CASSQEARGWGTDTQYF	TGCGCCAGCAGCCAAGAAGCTCGGGGGTGGGGAACAGATACGCAGTATTTT
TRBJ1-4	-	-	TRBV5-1	CASSGSLPGGGNEKLFF	TGCGCCAGCAGCGGATCACTACCGGGAGGCGGAAATGAAAAACTGTTTTTT
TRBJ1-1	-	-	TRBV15	CATSTGILNTEAFF	TGTGCCACCAGCACTGGGATCTTGAACACTGAAGCTTTCTTT
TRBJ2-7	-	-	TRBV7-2	CASSLVQGKTDEQYF	TGTGCCAGCAGCTTAGTGCAGGGGAAGACGGACGAGCAGTACTTC
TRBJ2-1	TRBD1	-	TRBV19	CASSAGTGHYNEQFF	TGTGCCAGTAGTGCCGGGACAGGGCACTACAATGAGCAGTTCTTC
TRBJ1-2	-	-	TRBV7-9	CASTPPDRGYGYTF	TGTGCCAGCACCCCCCCCGACAGAGGATATGGCTACACCTTC
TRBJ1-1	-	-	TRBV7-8	CASSPEGEEAFF	TGTGCCAGCAGCCCCGAGGGGGAGGAAGCTTTCTTT
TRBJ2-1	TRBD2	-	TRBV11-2	CASSLGLAGYNEQFF	TGTGCCAGCAGCTTAGGGCTAGCGGGGTACAATGAGCAGTTCTTC
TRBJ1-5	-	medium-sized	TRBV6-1	CASKISGDSNQPQHF	TGTGCCAGCAAAATATCGGGTGATAGCAATCAGCCCCAGCATTTT
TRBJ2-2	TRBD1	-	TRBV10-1	CACGTGNTGELFF	TGCGCCTGCGGGACAGGGAACACCGGGGAGCTGTTTTTT
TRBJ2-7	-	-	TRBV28	CASIPALSGQTSYEQYF	TGTGCCAGCATTCCCGCTTTATCAGGACAGACCTCCTACGAGCAGTACTTC
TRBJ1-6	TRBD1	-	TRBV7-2	CASSPTRPGTGAALHF	TGTGCCAGCAGCCCGACCCGTCCCGGGACAGGCGCAGCCCTCCACTTT
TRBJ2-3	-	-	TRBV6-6	CASSYLYRATDTQYF	TGTGCCAGCAGTTACTTATACAGGGCCACAGATACGCAGTATTTT
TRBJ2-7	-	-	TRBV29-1	CSVGQDYEQYF	TGCAGCGTTGGGCAGGACTACGAGCAGTACTTC
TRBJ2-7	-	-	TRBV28	CASSLGLRDYEQYF	TGTGCCAGCAGTTTGGGACTTCGGGACTACGAGCAGTACTTC
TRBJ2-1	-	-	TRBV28	CASSLQGPYNEQFF	TGTGCCAGCAGTTTACAGGGACCATACAATGAGCAGTTCTTC
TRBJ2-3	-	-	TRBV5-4	CASSLGRRGRDTQYF	TGTGCCAGCAGCTTGGGGCGGCGGGGGCGAGATACGCAGTATTTT
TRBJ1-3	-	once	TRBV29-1	CSVQDPLVGNTIYF	TGCAGCGTTCAAGACCCCTTGGTTGGAAACACCATATATTTT
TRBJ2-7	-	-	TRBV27	CASKPRAWTKYF	TGTGCCAGCAAACCTCGGGCTTGGACGAAGTACTTC
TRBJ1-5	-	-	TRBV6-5	CASSGWLNQPQHF	TGTGCCAGCAGCGGATGGTTGAATCAGCCCCAGCATTTT
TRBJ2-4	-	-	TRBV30	CAWWRLDSPNIQYF	TGTGCCTGGTGGAGATTGGACAGTCCGAACATTCAGTACTTC
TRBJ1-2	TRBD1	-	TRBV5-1	CASRTGTADNAYTF	TGCGCCAGCAGGACCGGGACAGCAGACAATGCCTACACCTTC
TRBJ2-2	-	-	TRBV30	CAWSVKAGVLTGELFF	TGTGCCTGGAGTGTAAAAGCAGGGGTTTTGACCGGGGAGCTGTTTTTT
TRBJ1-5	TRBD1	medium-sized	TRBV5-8	CASSRDRGQPQHF	TGTGCCAGCTCACGGGACAGGGGTCAGCCCCAGCATTTT
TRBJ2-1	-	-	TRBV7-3	CASSVWGNEQFF	TGTGCCAGCAGCGTATGGGGCAATGAGCAGTTCTTC
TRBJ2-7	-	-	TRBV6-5	CASSYSDQLREQYF	TGTGCCAGCAGTTACTCTGACCAGTTGAGGGAGCAGTACTTC
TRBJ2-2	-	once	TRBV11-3	CASSPLRTNTGELFF	TGTGCCAGCAGCCCCTTGAGGACGAACACCGGGGAGCTGTTTTTT
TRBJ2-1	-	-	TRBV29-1	CSVGGSVYNEQFF	TGCAGCGTGGGGGGCAGTGTCTACAATGAGCAGTTCTTC
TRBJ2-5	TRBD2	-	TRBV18	CASSVGGEETQYF	TGTGCCAGCTCAGTGGGAGGGGAAGAGACCCAGTACTTC
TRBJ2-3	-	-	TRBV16	CASSPPGTAGDTQYF	TGTGCCAGCAGCCCCCCGGGGACTGCCGGGGATACGCAGTATTTT
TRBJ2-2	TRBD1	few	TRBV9	CASSVAGQGNTGELFF	TGTGCCAGCAGCGTAGCGGGACAGGGAAATACCGGGGAGCTGTTTTTT
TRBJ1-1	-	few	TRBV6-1	CASSEVGRVAFF	TGTGCCAGCAGTGAAGTTGGTAGGGTTGCTTTCTTT
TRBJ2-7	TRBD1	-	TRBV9	CASSTPGTGGGYEQYF	TGTGCCAGCAGCACCCCCGGGACAGGGGGCGGGTACGAGCAGTACTTC
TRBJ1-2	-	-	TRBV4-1	CASSQDVGYYGYTF	TGCGCCAGCAGCCAAGATGTCGGATACTATGGCTACACCTTC
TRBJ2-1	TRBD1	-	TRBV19	CASSPRQGTSRSEQFF	TGTGCCAGTAGTCCTCGACAGGGGACGAGCAGGAGTGAGCAGTTCTTC
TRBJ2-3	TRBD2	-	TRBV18	CASSPTSGGTDTQYF	TGTGCCAGCTCACCAACTAGCGGGGGCACAGATACGCAGTATTTT
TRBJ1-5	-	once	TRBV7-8	CASSLDVTGRNQPQHF	TGTGCCAGCAGCTTAGATGTGACCGGGAGGAATCAGCCCCAGCATTTT
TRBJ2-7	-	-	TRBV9	CASSGRPGGLSSYEQYF	TGTGCCAGCAGCGGACGCCCCGGGGGCCTGAGCTCCTACGAGCAGTACTTC
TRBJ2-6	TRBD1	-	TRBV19	CASKRDRASGANVLTF	TGTGCCAGTAAACGGGACAGGGCTTCTGGGGCCAACGTCCTGACTTTC
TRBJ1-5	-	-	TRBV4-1	CASSQVRGGHQPQHF	TGCGCCAGCAGCCAAGTACGGGGGGGTCATCAGCCCCAGCATTTT
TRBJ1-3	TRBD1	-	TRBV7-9	CASSKQGQDTIYF	TGTGCCAGCAGCAAACAGGGGCAGGACACCATATATTTT
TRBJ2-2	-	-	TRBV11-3	CASSLAGTLNTGELFF	TGTGCCAGCAGCTTAGCCGGGACCCTAAACACCGGGGAGCTGTTTTTT
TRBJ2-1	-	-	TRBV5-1	CATSERPGWSSYNEQFF	TGCGCCACCTCGGAGCGGCCTGGGTGGAGCTCCTACAATGAGCAGTTCTTC
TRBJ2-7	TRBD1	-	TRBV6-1	CASSEPIWTGGYEQYF	TGTGCCAGCAGTGAACCGATCTGGACAGGGGGCTACGAGCAGTACTTC
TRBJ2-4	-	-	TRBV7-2	CASSPPRRANTKNIQYF	TGTGCCAGCAGCCCCCCCCGCAGGGCGAACACCAAAAACATTCAGTACTTC